The present entry profiles one T cell receptor beta chain with its context. The antigen is unknown. These data belong to a study of T cells in localized non-small cell lung cancer. Study-wide points: Overall survival was longer when the density of T cells in the blood was higher.

Some clones are missing from TCRdb's copy, which holds only in-frame ones; the method was immunoSEQ multiplex PCR. The sample lists about 1,500 clones; approximately 22% were seen once. This sequence originates from a male donor aged 60 or over with stage II lung adenocarcinoma. The sequencing here drew on lung tumor tissue, taken before any cancer treatment.

CDR3 amino acids: CAITPTGRRDTQYF. The CDR3 DNA reads TGTGCCATAACCCCAACAGGACGCAGGGATACGCAGTATTTT. The J gene is TRBJ2-3, the V gene TRBV6-8; D is perhaps TRBD1 (5 bases). The germline V and J ends were trimmed by 10 bases and 6 bases, with 20 bases remaining between them. Germline loops: CDR1 MNHGY, CDR2 SAAAGT. This CDR3 has 14 residues.